This T cell receptor (beta chain) was documented in a study of CD8 T cells in Susac syndrome. Patients with stable or active relapsing-remitting disease, all of them treatment-naive, made up the multiple sclerosis controls. The authors reverse transcribed about 0.5 to 1 ug RNA with random hexamers. The method of amplification for TCR beta CDR3 was immunoSEQ multiplex PCR, covering 54 Vbeta and 13 Jbeta. TCRdb reanalysed the immunoSEQ multiplex PCR reads using MiXCR and keeps one entry per CDR3 protein. The sample lists about 80,000 distinct CDR3 sequences, over 75% occurring once. The CDR3 consists of 16 residues. The V segment lost 0 bases and the J segment 2 bases; nucleotides outside the gene matches: 4. From germline, CDR1 is SGDLS and CDR2 YYNGEE.

The chain carries TRBV9 and TRBJ2-3; 9 nucleotides match TRBD2. The TCR originated in a human donor with multiple sclerosis. The sample taken for sequencing was CD8+ T cells from PBMCs. The CDR3 spells CASSVEPSGTTDTQYF. CDR3 nucleotides: TGTGCCAGCAGCGTAGAGCCTAGCGGGACCACAGATACGCAGTATTTT. The full variable domain, rest sourced from reference TRBV9 and TRBJ2-3, is DSGVTQTPKHLITATGQRVTLRCSPRSGDLSVYWYQQSLDQGLQFLIQYYNGEERAKGNILERFSAQQFPDLHSELNLSSLELGDSALYFCASSVEPSGTTDTQYFGPGTRLTVL.